Listed here are 32 T cell receptor beta chains from one sample, sequenced in a study of tissue T cells after allogeneic stem cell transplantation. Repertoires were generated with immunoSEQ multiplex PCR, while TCRdb's copy carries only in-frame clones and drops some. In the table there are under 2,000 clones, roughly 62% of which are singletons. This sample comprised tissue from the stomach, obtained at autopsy. The receptors shown here come from a female donor of 60 years or more with lung cancer.

The V gene is TRBV9, the J gene TRBJ2-2, with D unresolved. The length of the CDR3 is 13 residues. The germline V gene has CDR1 SGDLS and CDR2 YYNGEE. V lost 2 bases and J lost 5, with 7 bases in between. The CDR3 reads CASSVGWTGELFF. The DNA for the CDR3 is TGTGCCAGCAGCGTCGGTTGGACCGGGGAGCTGTTTTTT.

The chain uses TRBV7-8 and TRBJ1-6; D is possibly TRBD1 (5 bases). Looked up from germline, CDR1 is SGHVS and CDR2 is FQNEAQ. The length of the CDR3 is 19 residues. V lost 1 base to trimming and J lost 0 bases, with 16 bases between them. CDR3 region: CASSLDSRDWSSYNSPLHF. For the CDR3, the DNA is TGTGCCAGCAGCTTAGATTCGAGGGACTGGAGCTCCTATAATTCACCCCTCCACTTT.

The V and J genes are TRBV7-6 and TRBJ1-2, with D maybe TRBD1 (6 bases). The CDR3 has 14 residues. Germline assignment: CDR1 SGHVS and CDR2 FNYEAQ. V lost 5 bases to trimming and J lost 8 bases, with 18 bases between them. The CDR3 DNA is TGTGCCAGCAGCCCCTCCGGGGGGGCCTTGGGCTACACCTTC. Its translation is CASSPSGGALGYTF. The full variable domain, rest sourced from reference TRBV7-6 and TRBJ1-2, is GAGVSQSPRYKVTKRGQDVALRCDPISGHVSLYWYRQALGQGPEFLTYFNYEAQQDKSGLPNDRFSAERPEGSISTLTIQRTEQRDSAMYRCASSPSGGALGYTFGSGTRLTVV.

In its sample, this clone was seen a few times. The rearrangement uses TRBV6-5 and TRBJ2-7; unclear D gene. Trimming removed 8 bases at V and 2 bases at J, with 19 bases between. CDR3 length: 15 amino acids. Germline lookup yields CDR1 MNHEY and CDR2 SVGAGI. The DNA for the CDR3 is TGTGCCAGCTCTATCGGCCACCCGAGGACCTACGAGCAGTACTTC. Encoded protein: CASSIGHPRTYEQYF.

This clone was found a few times. The chain recombines TRBV27 with TRBJ2-1; D perhaps matches TRBD2 (6 bases). CDR3 size: 15 residues. From germline, CDR1 is MNHEY and CDR2 SMNVEV (reference sequence). Trimming removed 2 bases from V and 2 bases from J, with 10 bases in between. DNA for the CDR3: TGTGCCAGCAGTTTAAATAGCGGAACCTACAATGAGCAGTTCTTC. Amino acid sequence: CASSLNSGTYNEQFF.

CDR3 nucleotide sequence: TGTGCCAGCAGCTTAGGCTCGGGGTTTTATAATTCACCCCTCCACTTT. Its protein product is CASSLGSGFYNSPLHF. The chain recombines TRBV7-9 with TRBJ1-6; no definite D call. The length of the CDR3 is 16 residues. Trimming stripped 1 base from V and 4 bases from J, with 11 bases between. The V gene's germline CDR1 is SEHNR and CDR2 FQNEAQ (reference sequence).

The chain links TRBV7-9 to TRBJ1-4, with D hard to call. Trimming stripped 2 bases from V and 8 bases from J, with 6 bases between. This CDR3 spans 12 amino acids. Germline V gives CDR1 SEHNR, CDR2 FQNEAQ (reference sequence). The CDR3 here is CASSLNNEKLFF. CDR3 sequence (DNA): TGTGCCAGCAGCTTAAATAACGAAAAACTGTTTTTT.

This clone was counted a few times. The chain links TRBV9 to TRBJ2-3; 11 nucleotides align to TRBD2. Germline lookup yields CDR1 SGDLS and CDR2 YYNGEE. Unmatched junction bases numbered 13, after V lost 4 bases and J lost 6 bases. This CDR3 has 17 amino acids. The CDR3 protein is CASSPTSGGTSFDTQYF. The CDR3 bases are TGTGCCAGCAGCCCAACTAGCGGGGGCACATCATTTGATACGCAGTATTTT.

The chain is built from TRBV30 and TRBJ1-2, with 7 bases that match TRBD1. The CDR3 sequence is 12 residues long. Germline V CDR1 and CDR2: GTSNPN, SVGIG (reference sequence). With 4 bases clipped from V and 8 bases from J, the junction kept 7 bases outside the gene matches. CDR3 protein: CAWMTGNRGYTF. For the CDR3, the DNA is TGTGCCTGGATGACAGGGAATAGAGGCTACACCTTC.

The table lists this clone with a few counts. The chain couples TRBV5-1 to TRBJ1-1; D is ambiguous. CDR3 size: 15 residues. CDR1 SGHRS and CDR2 YFSETQ come from the germline V gene. Trimming removed 5 bases at V and 4 bases at J, with 18 bases between. The CDR3 DNA reads as TGCGCCAGCAGTCCGCAGTCCCGAGGTCTCACTGAAGCTTTCTTT. Translating gives CASSPQSRGLTEAFF.

The chain joins TRBV7-9 to TRBJ2-2; no clear D gene. The CDR3 length is 15 residues. Germline V lookup: CDR1 SEHNR, CDR2 FQNEAQ (reference sequence). Trimming took 6 bases from V and 0 from J, leaving 11 bases between them. The CDR3 is CASSPSTTNTGELFF. The CDR3 DNA sequence: TGTGCCAGCAGTCCGTCGACAACGAACACCGGGGAGCTGTTTTTT.

CDR3 bases: TGTGCCAGCAGTTACTCGAGGCCACGGAACACTGAAGCTTTCTTT. Amino acids: CASSYSRPRNTEAFF. This sequence joins TRBV6-2 or TRBV6-3 and TRBJ1-1; D is uncertain. Germline-derived CDR1 and CDR2 are MNHEY and SVGEGT. V was shortened by 0 bases and J by 1 base, with 9 bases between the two germline ends. The CDR3 runs 15 residues.

The chain joins TRBV7-6 to TRBJ2-7, with 10 positions matching TRBD1. Germline V gene sequence: CDR1 SGHVS, CDR2 FNYEAQ. There are 16 residues in the CDR3. V gave up 5 bases and J gave up 3 bases; unmatched junction bases: 10. The CDR3 sequence is CASSPITGQGIYEQYF. CDR3 DNA sequence: TGTGCCAGCAGCCCAATTACGGGACAGGGGATCTACGAGCAGTACTTC.

This clone counts as large. This chain connects TRBV15 to TRBJ1-4; D is unresolved. The CDR3 has 14 residues. V lost 6 bases and J lost 2, with 10 bases in between. Germline V lookup: CDR1 LNHNV, CDR2 YYDKDF (reference sequence). The CDR3 DNA is TGTGCCACCAGGGAGACTCAGACTAATGAAAAACTGTTTTTT. This translates into CATRETQTNEKLFF.

This clone was seen only once. The chain has TRBV24-1 and TRBJ2-3; 9 bases are a match to TRBD1. Germline CDR1 reads KGHDR; CDR2 reads SFDVKD. This CDR3 is 15 amino acids long. With V trimmed by 7 bases and J by 3 bases, 7 bases remained unmatched. Written as DNA, the CDR3 is TGTGCCACCAGCGTCGGACAGGGGAGTACAGATACGCAGTATTTT. It specifies CATSVGQGSTDTQYF.

The chain has TRBV6-2 or TRBV6-3 and TRBJ2-7, with D possibly matching TRBD2 (6 bases). Germline V gene data show CDR1 as MNHEY and CDR2 as SVGEGT. The CDR3 extends over 16 amino acids. The V end lost 5 bases, the J end lost 3 bases, and 20 bases lay between the germline ends. DNA for the CDR3: TGTGCCAGCAGTCCAATCCCCGGCGGGGAACTCTACGAGCAGTACTTC. Residues: CASSPIPGGELYEQYF.

V gene TRBV14 combines with J gene TRBJ2-5; D possibly corresponds to TRBD2 (6 bases). The CDR3 loop spans 18 amino acids. Trimming removed 4 bases from V and 5 bases from J, with 26 bases in between. The germline CDR1 and CDR2 sequences are SGHDN and FVKESK. Here the CDR3 reads CASSPHRGGLIVGETQYF. CDR3 sequence (DNA): TGTGCCAGCAGCCCCCACCGGGGAGGCCTTATAGTTGGGGAGACCCAGTACTTC.

The genes are TRBV2 and TRBJ2-5; TRBD2 agrees at 16 bases. This CDR3 comprises 17 residues. Germline V CDR1 and CDR2: SNHLY, FYNNEI. Trimming cost V 4 bases and J 5 bases; bases outside gene matches: 7. The CDR3 loop is CASSAGTSGRAWETQYF. Written as DNA, the CDR3 is TGTGCCAGCAGTGCCGGGACTAGCGGGAGGGCCTGGGAGACCCAGTACTTC. Using reference TRBV2 and TRBJ2-5 for the parts outside the CDR3, the full variable domain is EPEVTQTPSHQVTQMGQEVILRCVPISNHLYFYWYRQILGQKVEFLVSFYNNEISEKSEIFDDQFSVERPDGSNFTLKIRSTKLEDSAMYFCASSAGTSGRAWETQYFGPGTRLLVL.

The J gene is TRBJ2-7, the V gene TRBV5-1; 14 nucleotides align to TRBD2. The germline V gene has CDR1 SGHRS and CDR2 YFSETQ. This CDR3 has 19 amino acids. With 0 bases clipped from V and 0 bases from J, the junction kept 8 bases outside the gene matches. The CDR3 DNA sequence: TGCGCCAGCAGCTTGGCTGGGACTAGCGGGGGATCAAGCTCCTACGAGCAGTACTTC. It translates to CASSLAGTSGGSSSYEQYF.

Here the CDR3 reads CASSQDMDGRNSPLHF. The CDR3 DNA reads as TGTGCCAGCAGCCAAGATATGGACGGACGAAATTCACCCCTCCACTTT. The chain employs TRBV4-2 and TRBJ1-6; D is undetermined. V was trimmed by 0 bases and J by 7 bases, leaving 13 bases between them. CDR1 is LGHNA and CDR2 is YNFKEQ in the germline V gene. The CDR3 contains 16 residues.

The DNA of the CDR3 is TGTGCCAGCAGCACGACACTAGGAGGAGATACGCAGTATTTT. Its translation is CASSTTLGGDTQYF. The chain uses TRBV7-2 and TRBJ2-3; the D gene is possibly TRBD2 (5 bases). The CDR3 contains 14 residues. Trimming pared 5 bases from V and 5 bases from J, leaving 14 bases between. In germline, CDR1 is SGHTA, CDR2 FQGNSA.

In its sample, this clone ranks as large (0.1 to 1%). This chain connects TRBV16 to TRBJ2-2; unclear D gene. The CDR3 is made up of 13 amino acids. In germline, CDR1 is KGHSY, CDR2 FQNENV. V gave up 4 bases and J gave up 6 bases, with 9 bases separating them. The CDR3 loop reads CASSPGGAGELFF. CDR3 nucleotides: TGTGCCAGCAGCCCTGGCGGCGCCGGGGAGCTGTTTTTT.

The rearrangement uses TRBV2 and TRBJ1-4; D remains ambiguous. This CDR3 has 10 amino acids. Germline V gene data show CDR1 as SNHLY and CDR2 as FYNNEI. The V and J ends lost 3 bases and 11 bases respectively, with 4 bases between them. DNA of the CDR3: TGTGCCAGCAGTGACAACAAACTGTTTTTT. It codes for CASSDNKLFF.

This clone is categorized as hyperexpanded. The J gene is TRBJ2-5, the V gene TRBV29-1; tentatively, D is TRBD1 or TRBD2 (5 bases each). This CDR3 is 14 amino acids long. V lost 7 bases and J 3 bases, leaving 18 bases between the germline ends. In germline, CDR1 is SQVTM, CDR2 ANQGSEA. DNA for the CDR3: TGCAGCGCCGTCGGGGACCTAACAAAAGAGACCCAGTACTTC. Its protein product is CSAVGDLTKETQYF.

This clone was seen only a few times. V gene TRBV12-5 combines with J gene TRBJ1-2; D is perhaps TRBD1 (5 bases). The CDR3 has 13 amino acids. Germline CDR1 reads LGHNT; CDR2 reads FRNRAP. The ends were cut back, 8 bases at V and 3 bases at J, with 13 bases in the middle. The CDR3 loop is CASNQQTDYGYTF. CDR3 in DNA: TGTGCTAGTAACCAACAGACAGACTATGGCTACACCTTC.

This clone is large. The genes are TRBV19 and TRBJ2-5; TRBD1 is a possible D gene (6 bases). Germline V gives CDR1 LNHDA, CDR2 SQIVND (reference sequence). The CDR3 is made up of 13 amino acids. The V gene lost 3 bases and the J gene lost 3 bases, with 8 bases spanning the gap. In DNA form, the CDR3 reads TGTGCCAGTAGTATCCAGGGGAAAGAGACCCAGTACTTC. Its translation: CASSIQGKETQYF.

This sequence joins TRBV3-1 (or the pseudogene TRBV3-2) and TRBJ2-3; 10 positions agree with TRBD1. Per the germline V gene, CDR1 is LGHDT and CDR2 is YNNKEL (reference sequence). The CDR3 covers 16 residues. The trim removed 4 bases at V and 6 bases at J, leaving 10 bases unmatched. The DNA of the CDR3 is TGTGCCAGCAGCCCGACAGGGGGCCGAGGGGGTGATACGCAGTATTTT. This encodes CASSPTGGRGGDTQYF.

This clone is large (0.1 to 1%) within its sample. This chain links TRBV28 with TRBJ1-4; no firm D call. The germline CDR1 and CDR2 sequences are MDHEN and SYDVKM. The CDR3 is made up of 13 amino acids. Between the trimmed V and J ends, which lost 2 bases and 7 bases, there was a span of 8 bases. The CDR3 coding sequence is TGTGCCAGCAGTTTAAACGGACTTGAAAAACTGTTTTTT. Protein sequence: CASSLNGLEKLFF. Full variable domain (missing parts from reference TRBV28 and TRBJ1-4): DVKVTQSSRYLVKRTGEKVFLECVQDMDHENMFWYRQDPGLGLRLIYFSYDVKMKEKGDIPEGYSVSREKKERFSLILESASTNQTSMYLCASSLNGLEKLFFGSGTQLSVL.

Comments on this clone: The sample carries other DNA sequences with the same CDR3. The V and J genes are TRBV11-2 and TRBJ2-1; no definite D call. The CDR3 is 13 amino acids. In germline, CDR1 is SGHAT, CDR2 FQNNGV. V lost 1 base, J lost 9 bases, and 10 bases lay in between. The CDR3 loop is CASSLGLESEQFF. The CDR3 nucleotides are TGTGCCAGCAGCTTAGGTTTGGAGAGTGAGCAGTTCTTC.

V is TRBV11-1 and J is TRBJ1-1; unclear D gene. The CDR3 covers 14 residues. Germline CDR1 reads SGHAT; CDR2 reads FQDESV (reference sequence). The V end lost 2 bases, the J end lost 2 bases, and 9 bases lay between the germline ends. CDR3 in DNA: TGTGCCAGCAGCTTACCCCGCCAAAACACTGAAGCTTTCTTT. Translated: CASSLPRQNTEAFF. Combining the CDR3 with reference TRBV11-1 and TRBJ1-1 gives the whole variable domain EAEVAQSPRYKITEKSQAVAFWCDPISGHATLYWYRQILGQGPELLVQFQDESVVDDSQLPKDRFSAERLKGVDSTLKIQPAELGDSAMYLCASSLPRQNTEAFFGQGTRLTVV.

CDR3 in amino acids: CALGDSDLLQETQYF. The CDR3 region has the DNA TGTGCCTTGGGGGACTCCGACTTACTACAAGAGACCCAGTACTTC. The V call is TRBV7-9, the J call TRBJ2-5, with a possible D match to TRBD2 (6 bases). CDR3 size: 15 residues. Trimming stripped 11 bases from V and 2 bases from J, with 21 bases between. Germline CDR1 SEHNR, CDR2 FQNEAQ (reference sequence).

This chain uses TRBV30 with TRBJ2-5; 16 positions match TRBD2. The CDR3 runs 17 residues. Losses at the gene ends were 1 base for V and 5 bases for J; bases not matched to a gene: 7. Germline lookup yields CDR1 GTSNPN and CDR2 SVGIG (reference sequence). The CDR3 region is CAWSAGLAGGPRETQYF. CDR3 nucleotide sequence: TGTGCCTGGAGTGCGGGACTAGCGGGGGGGCCTCGGGAGACCCAGTACTTC.